This TCR beta chain was sequenced for a study of human T cells and chemical hapten exposure. Study context: Epicutaneous patch tests delivered 0.01% DPC to the upper back, with evaluation at 6 days.

This clonotype appeared many times. TCRdb ran MiXCR on the RACE reads and lists one entry per CDR3 protein. This sample has some 62,000 distinct CDR3 sequences; 9.5% to 12% occur once, and the top ten carry roughly 2.3%. Time point here: patch test 3, about 24 weeks after DPC sensitization. Treatment here: therapeutic diphenylcyclopropenone sensitization with weekly scalp DPC. The CDR3 length is 12 residues. The germline V and J ends were trimmed by 5 bases and 9 bases, with 13 bases remaining between them. The sequencing here drew on whole blood, taken in connection with sensitization to the hapten diphenylcyclopropenone (DPC). The TCR originated in a woman between 25 and 40 years old with alopecia areata. Some clones in this sample may be carry-over from other donors' samples. The rearrangement uses TRBV12-3 or TRBV12-4 and TRBJ1-1; perhaps TRBD1 as D (5 bases). The CDR3 DNA reads TGTGCCAGCAGTCGGGGACTACCGAAAGCTTTCTTT. Translation: CASSRGLPKAFF.